The table lists the clone carrying this T cell receptor (beta chain) with a count of one. Random hexamers were used to reverse transcribe an amount of roughly 0.5 to 1 ug RNA. TCRdb fed the immunoSEQ multiplex PCR reads into MiXCR, producing one record per CDR3 protein. This sample has tens of thousands of distinct CDR3 sequences; 93% occur once, and the top ten carry over 0.12%. Trimming took 6 bases from V and 1 from J; bases not matched to a gene: 2. This CDR3 is built from 13 residues. This entry is derived from a study of CD8 T cells in Susac syndrome. The chain links TRBV12-3 or TRBV12-4 to TRBJ1-2, with TRBD1 matching 7 bases. Sequencing was carried out using CD4+ T cells from PBMCs. The origin of this receptor is a human donor with Susac syndrome. The DNA of the CDR3 is TGTGCCAGCAGGCCAGGGGGTAACTATGGCTACACCTTC. As protein: CASRPGGNYGYTF.